These 2 T cell receptor beta chains originate from one sample sequenced in a study of T cell changes during pregnancy in multiple sclerosis. Profiling relied on immunoSEQ multiplex PCR, and the TCRdb table lists in-frame clones only, not all of them. This sample has 35,000 or so clones, with 93% found just once. The material sequenced was CD4+ T cells from peripheral blood mononuclear cells, taken in the first trimester of pregnancy. The source of these receptors is a female donor with multiple sclerosis, enrolled in a pregnancy study.

The J gene is TRBJ2-1, the V gene TRBV6-1, with D perhaps matching TRBD2 (7 bases). Germline V gene lookup returns CDR1 MNHNS and CDR2 SASEGT. The CDR3 contains 12 residues. Trimming cost V 8 bases and J 7 bases, with 12 bases left between them. CDR3 sequence reads: CASLGGPNEQFF. The CDR3 region has the DNA TGTGCCAGCCTGGGGGGGCCGAATGAGCAGTTCTTC.

V is TRBV27 and J is TRBJ1-5, with TRBD1 matching 8 bases. This CDR3 is built from 14 residues. V was pared by 6 bases and J by 6 bases, with 7 bases of the junction left unmatched. Looked up from germline, CDR1 is MNHEY and CDR2 is SMNVEV (reference sequence). CDR3 nucleotide sequence: TGTGCCAGCAGACTTCAGGGGGCCGGTCAGCCCCAGCATTTT. This encodes CASRLQGAGQPQHF.